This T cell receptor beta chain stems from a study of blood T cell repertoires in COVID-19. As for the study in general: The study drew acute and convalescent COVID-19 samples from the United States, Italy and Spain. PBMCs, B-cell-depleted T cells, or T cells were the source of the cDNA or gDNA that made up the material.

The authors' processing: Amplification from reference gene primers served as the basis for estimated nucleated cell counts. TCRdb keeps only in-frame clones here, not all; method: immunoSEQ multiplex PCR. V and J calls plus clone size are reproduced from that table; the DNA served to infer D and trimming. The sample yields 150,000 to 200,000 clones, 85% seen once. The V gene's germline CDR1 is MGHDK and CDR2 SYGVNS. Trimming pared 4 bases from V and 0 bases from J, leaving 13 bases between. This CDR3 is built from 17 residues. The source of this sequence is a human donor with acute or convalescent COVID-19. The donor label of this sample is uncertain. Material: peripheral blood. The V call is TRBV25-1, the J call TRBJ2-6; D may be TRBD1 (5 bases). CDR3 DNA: TGTGCCAGCAGTGCAGGTCCAGGGCTCTCTGGGGCCAACGTCCTGACTTTC. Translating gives CASSAGPGLSGANVLTF.